This entry describes one TCR beta chain. As yet, its antigen is unknown. The sample belongs to a study of cytomegalovirus exposure and HLA in healthy donors. In the PCR, 60 Vbeta and 13 Jbeta primers were used. In the study's own analysis: Unique TCR beta chains numbered about 80 million in a later analysis, with about 11 million shared. TCRdb keeps only in-frame clones here, not all; method: immunoSEQ multiplex PCR. That table furnishes V, J and clone size, whereas the DNA furnished D and trimming. The sample comprises more than 150,000 clones, 87% of which are singletons, and 0.2% to 0.3% rests with the top ten. Notes on the study in general: HLA-A and HLA-B allele assignments for most subjects were reportedly predicted accurately using TCR beta sequences. The classifier reportedly diagnosed cytomegalovirus status with high sensitivity and specificity. Earlier analysis looked at TCR beta V segments, and most were productive about 87% or about 30% of the time.

Germline values: CDR1 LGHNA, CDR2 YSLEER. The V and J ends lost 0 bases and 5 bases respectively, with 19 bases between them. The CDR3 is 17 amino acids. This sequence was found in a girl under three years old in good health and CMV-seronegative. The specimen was PBMCs. The chain is built from TRBV4-3 and TRBJ2-5, with D perhaps TRBD1 (7 bases). Written as DNA, the CDR3 is TGCGCCAGCAGCCAAGATCGCAAAGGGGGCGCGGGGGAGACCCAGTACTTC. It yields the protein CASSQDRKGGAGETQYF.